The present entry profiles one T cell receptor beta chain with its context. Its target is not known. The data are from a study of PD-1 blockade in classical Hodgkin lymphoma. Study in general: Nivolumab was given intravenously to patients at 3 mg/kg every 2 weeks. Study results and caveats: Later analyses included only patients treated at least 1 year post-ASCT. TCR diversity in CD4+, not CD8+, cells rose significantly by C4D1.

This CDR3 is 16 amino acids long. V gave up 2 bases and J gave up 0 bases, with 13 bases separating them. Germline V gene data show CDR1 as SGHVS and CDR2 as FQNEAQ. This table comes from immunoSEQ multiplex PCR, and its TCRdb copy is limited to in-frame clones, with some not included. The sample shows some 93,000 clones, roughly nine tenths of them seen only once. Relapse was seen in all patients after autologous stem cell transplantation, and brentuximab vedotin exposure was variable. Best responses were complete response, partial response or progressive disease. This chain links TRBV7-8 with TRBJ1-1; the D is unclear. This receptor was identified in a human donor with classical Hodgkin lymphoma. The material sequenced was peripheral blood mononuclear cells (PBMCs), taken before the second cycle of nivolumab. This CDR3 is CASSLPPAGLNTEAFF. As DNA, the CDR3 is TGTGCCAGCAGCTTACCCCCGGCGGGTTTGAACACTGAAGCTTTCTTT.